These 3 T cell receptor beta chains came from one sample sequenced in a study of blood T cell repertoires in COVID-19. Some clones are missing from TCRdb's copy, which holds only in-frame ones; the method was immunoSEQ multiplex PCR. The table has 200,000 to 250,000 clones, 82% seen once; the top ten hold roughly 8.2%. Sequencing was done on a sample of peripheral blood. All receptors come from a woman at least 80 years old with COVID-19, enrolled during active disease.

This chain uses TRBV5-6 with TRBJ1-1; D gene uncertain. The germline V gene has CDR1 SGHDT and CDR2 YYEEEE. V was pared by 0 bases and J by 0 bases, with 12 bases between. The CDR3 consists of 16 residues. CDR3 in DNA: TGTGCCAGCAGCTTGGCCTTGGGCAGCTTGAACACTGAAGCTTTCTTT. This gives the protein CASSLALGSLNTEAFF.

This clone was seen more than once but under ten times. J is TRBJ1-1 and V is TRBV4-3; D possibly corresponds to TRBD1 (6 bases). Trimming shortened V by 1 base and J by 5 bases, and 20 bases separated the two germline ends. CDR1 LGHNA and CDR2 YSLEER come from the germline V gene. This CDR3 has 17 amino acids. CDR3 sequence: CASSQAAFGGGRTEAFF. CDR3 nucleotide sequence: TGCGCCAGCAGCCAAGCCGCATTTGGGGGCGGAAGGACTGAAGCTTTCTTT.

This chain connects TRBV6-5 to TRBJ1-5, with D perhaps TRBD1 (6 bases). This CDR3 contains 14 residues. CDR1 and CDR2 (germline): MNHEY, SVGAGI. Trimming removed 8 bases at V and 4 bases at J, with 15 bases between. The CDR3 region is CASANRAGNQPQHF. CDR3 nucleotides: TGTGCCAGCGCCAACAGGGCCGGGAATCAGCCCCAGCATTTT.